This is a list of T cell receptor beta chains from one sample in a study of T-cell reconstitution after alpha-beta-depleted transplantation in children. TCRdb itself ran the PCR reads through MiXCR, one entry per CDR3 protein. The sample contains around 340,000 distinct CDR3 sequences, 13% of which appear only once. Sequencing used PBMCs, obtained from the stem cell graft. All receptors come from a human donor who donated a stem cell graft to a child with Fanconi anemia. Each CDR3 is given with its conserved first and last residue. A D gene is named only where the DNA matches it firmly. Expanded clones are given a class, and other clones once, few, many or no size at all.

CDR3 length: 14
J gene: TRBJ2-7
clone size: -
V gene: TRBV9
D gene: -
CDR3 DNA: TGTGCCAGCAGCGTAGAGTCAGGTTTCTACGAGCAGTACTTC
CDR3 protein: CASSVESGFYEQYF

CDR3 length: 15
J gene: TRBJ2-2
clone size: many
V gene: TRBV28
D gene: TRBD1
CDR3 DNA: TGTGCCAGCAGCTTACGGACAGGGCGGGCCGGGGAGCTGTTTTTT
CDR3 protein: CASSLRTGRAGELFF

CDR3 length: 16
J gene: TRBJ2-3
clone size: few
V gene: TRBV7-6
D gene: TRBD2
CDR3 DNA: TGTGCCAGCAGCTCCATACTAGCGGGGGCGGCAGATACGCAGTATTTT
CDR3 protein: CASSSILAGAADTQYF

CDR3 length: 16
J gene: TRBJ2-3
clone size: -
V gene: TRBV10-3
D gene: -
CDR3 DNA: TGTGCCATCAGCGACGGGGGGCAGGGTTTGGGAGATACGCAGTATTTT
CDR3 protein: CAISDGGQGLGDTQYF

CDR3 length: 15
J gene: TRBJ1-6
clone size: -
V gene: TRBV6-1
D gene: -
CDR3 DNA: TGTGCCAGCAGTCGGGACCCTTCGGTGAATTCACCCCTCCACTTT
CDR3 protein: CASSRDPSVNSPLHF

CDR3 length: 16
J gene: TRBJ2-3
clone size: once
V gene: TRBV18
D gene: TRBD1
CDR3 DNA: TGTGCCAGCTCACCCCGTCCGGGACAGGTCGCAGATACGCAGTATTTT
CDR3 protein: CASSPRPGQVADTQYF

CDR3 length: 16
J gene: TRBJ1-6
clone size: many
V gene: TRBV10-2
D gene: -
CDR3 DNA: TGCGCCAGCAGTGAATACGGCCAGGGAATCTCTTCACCCCTCCACTTT
CDR3 protein: CASSEYGQGISSPLHF

CDR3 length: 18
J gene: TRBJ2-2
clone size: few
V gene: TRBV6-2/TRBV6-3
D gene: TRBD2
CDR3 DNA: TGTGCCAGCACTCCGGGACTAGCGGGGGCCGTGAACACCGGGGAGCTGTTTTTT
CDR3 protein: CASTPGLAGAVNTGELFF

CDR3 length: 15
J gene: TRBJ2-3
clone size: few
V gene: TRBV5-1
D gene: TRBD2
CDR3 DNA: TGCGCCAGCAGCGATCGGCGGGGGGCCACAGATACGCAGTATTTT
CDR3 protein: CASSDRRGATDTQYF

CDR3 length: 15
J gene: TRBJ2-1
clone size: many
V gene: TRBV5-1
D gene: TRBD1
CDR3 DNA: TGCGCCAGCAGCTTCTCGGGACAGGGGTACAATGAGCAGTTCTTC
CDR3 protein: CASSFSGQGYNEQFF

CDR3 length: 12
J gene: TRBJ2-2
clone size: many
V gene: TRBV12-3/TRBV12-4
D gene: -
CDR3 DNA: TGTGCCAGCAGCTTCCTAGTCGGGGAGCTGTTTTTT
CDR3 protein: CASSFLVGELFF

CDR3 length: 15
J gene: TRBJ1-4
clone size: once
V gene: TRBV7-9
D gene: -
CDR3 DNA: TGTGCCAGCAGCTTAGGAGCCGACTGGGGTGAAAAACTGTTTTTT
CDR3 protein: CASSLGADWGEKLFF

CDR3 length: 13
J gene: TRBJ2-7
clone size: once
V gene: TRBV20-1
D gene: TRBD1
CDR3 DNA: TGCAGTGCTATCACGGACAGGGGGAACGAGCAGTACTTC
CDR3 protein: CSAITDRGNEQYF

CDR3 length: 13
J gene: TRBJ1-2
clone size: few
V gene: TRBV27
D gene: -
CDR3 DNA: TGTGCCAGCAGTTTCTCCGGGACCGGAGGCTACACCTTC
CDR3 protein: CASSFSGTGGYTF

CDR3 length: 14
J gene: TRBJ2-3
clone size: -
V gene: TRBV5-1
D gene: TRBD1
CDR3 DNA: TGCGCCAGCAGCTTGGTGGCAGGGGGCGATACGCAGTATTTT
CDR3 protein: CASSLVAGGDTQYF

CDR3 length: 12
J gene: TRBJ2-3
clone size: few
V gene: TRBV30
D gene: TRBD2
CDR3 DNA: TGTGCCACCGGGGGGGTGACAGATACGCAGTATTTT
CDR3 protein: CATGGVTDTQYF

CDR3 length: 13
J gene: TRBJ1-2
clone size: -
V gene: TRBV20-1
D gene: -
CDR3 DNA: TGCAGTGCTAGTCCCCGAAATGGCTATGGCTACACCTTC
CDR3 protein: CSASPRNGYGYTF

CDR3 length: 13
J gene: TRBJ2-1
clone size: -
V gene: TRBV5-6
D gene: -
CDR3 DNA: TGTGCCAGCAGCTTGATCCTCTCCGGTGAGCAGTTCTTC
CDR3 protein: CASSLILSGEQFF

CDR3 length: 15
J gene: TRBJ2-5
clone size: few
V gene: TRBV11-3
D gene: TRBD1
CDR3 DNA: TGTGCCAGCAGCTCGGGACAGGGGGCACAAGAGACCCAGTACTTC
CDR3 protein: CASSSGQGAQETQYF

CDR3 length: 14
J gene: TRBJ2-3
clone size: -
V gene: TRBV5-1
D gene: TRBD1
CDR3 DNA: TGCGCCAGCAGACGGGGACAGCCCGCAGATACGCAGTATTTT
CDR3 protein: CASRRGQPADTQYF

CDR3 length: 15
J gene: TRBJ2-5
clone size: many
V gene: TRBV6-2/TRBV6-3
D gene: TRBD2
CDR3 DNA: TGTGCCAGCAGTCAACTAGCGGGAGGGGTAGAGACCCAGTACTTC
CDR3 protein: CASSQLAGGVETQYF

CDR3 length: 15
J gene: TRBJ2-5
clone size: -
V gene: TRBV5-6
D gene: -
CDR3 DNA: TGTGCCAGCAGCCCCTGGGGACTGCAACAAGAGACCCAGTACTTC
CDR3 protein: CASSPWGLQQETQYF

CDR3 length: 14
J gene: TRBJ1-5
clone size: -
V gene: TRBV20-1
D gene: TRBD1
CDR3 DNA: TGCAGTGCGAGTCGACAGGGAGACAATCAGCCCCAGCATTTT
CDR3 protein: CSASRQGDNQPQHF

CDR3 length: 15
J gene: TRBJ2-4
clone size: few
V gene: TRBV4-1
D gene: -
CDR3 DNA: TGCGCCAGCAGCCGTGTGCTAGAATCCAAAAACATTCAGTACTTC
CDR3 protein: CASSRVLESKNIQYF

CDR3 length: 14
J gene: TRBJ2-5
clone size: many
V gene: TRBV28
D gene: TRBD1
CDR3 DNA: TGTGCCAGCAGTTTCATAAACAGGGGAAAGACCCAGTACTTC
CDR3 protein: CASSFINRGKTQYF

CDR3 length: 12
J gene: TRBJ2-1
clone size: many
V gene: TRBV24-1
D gene: TRBD2
CDR3 DNA: TGTGCCACCAGTGATCGAGCGGGAGTGCAGTTCTTC
CDR3 protein: CATSDRAGVQFF

CDR3 length: 13
J gene: TRBJ2-1
clone size: -
V gene: TRBV12-3/TRBV12-4
D gene: TRBD2
CDR3 DNA: TGTGCCAGCAGACTAGCGGGATACAATGAGCAGTTCTTC
CDR3 protein: CASRLAGYNEQFF

CDR3 length: 14
J gene: TRBJ2-7
clone size: -
V gene: TRBV5-1
D gene: -
CDR3 DNA: TGCGCCAGCAGCTTGGGAACAGGAGGGAACGAGCAGTACTTC
CDR3 protein: CASSLGTGGNEQYF

CDR3 length: 16
J gene: TRBJ2-5
clone size: few
V gene: TRBV5-1
D gene: TRBD2
CDR3 DNA: TGCGCCAGCAGCTTGGACGGGGGGGGGTACCAAGAGACCCAGTACTTC
CDR3 protein: CASSLDGGGYQETQYF

CDR3 length: 14
J gene: TRBJ1-1
clone size: many
V gene: TRBV4-1
D gene: TRBD1
CDR3 DNA: TGCGCCAGCAGCCAGACAGGGGTTGGCGCTGAAGCTTTCTTT
CDR3 protein: CASSQTGVGAEAFF

CDR3 length: 16
J gene: TRBJ2-3
clone size: many
V gene: TRBV5-1
D gene: -
CDR3 DNA: TGCGCCAGCCGACCGTACGGATTCCCTAACACAGATACGCAGTATTTT
CDR3 protein: CASRPYGFPNTDTQYF

CDR3 length: 13
J gene: TRBJ1-1
clone size: -
V gene: TRBV5-5
D gene: TRBD1
CDR3 DNA: TGTGCCAGCAGCTTAGGGACAGGGATTGAAGCTTTCTTT
CDR3 protein: CASSLGTGIEAFF

CDR3 length: 17
J gene: TRBJ2-3
clone size: -
V gene: TRBV20-1
D gene: -
CDR3 DNA: TGCAGTGCTAGATCCCCGGGAGGACAGGGTAGCACAGATACGCAGTATTTT
CDR3 protein: CSARSPGGQGSTDTQYF

CDR3 length: 19
J gene: TRBJ2-3
clone size: -
V gene: TRBV4-2
D gene: TRBD2
CDR3 DNA: TGTGCCAGCAGCCTGAGGCAAGAAACTGGCGGGGGGGGCACAGATACGCAGTATTTT
CDR3 protein: CASSLRQETGGGGTDTQYF

CDR3 length: 14
J gene: TRBJ1-2
clone size: -
V gene: TRBV7-9
D gene: -
CDR3 DNA: TGTGCCAGCAGCTTATCACAGGACGCGGCTGGCTACACCTTC
CDR3 protein: CASSLSQDAAGYTF

CDR3 length: 14
J gene: TRBJ2-3
clone size: few
V gene: TRBV12-3/TRBV12-4
D gene: -
CDR3 DNA: TGTGCCAGCAGTTACAGTCTTAGCACAGATACGCAGTATTTT
CDR3 protein: CASSYSLSTDTQYF

CDR3 length: 14
J gene: TRBJ2-1
clone size: many
V gene: TRBV10-1
D gene: TRBD2
CDR3 DNA: TGCGCCAGCACTTTGGGACTAGCGGGGGGTGAGCAGTTCTTC
CDR3 protein: CASTLGLAGGEQFF

CDR3 length: 15
J gene: TRBJ1-4
clone size: many
V gene: TRBV20-1
D gene: -
CDR3 DNA: TGCAGTGCTCCAGGTGCCGGCGCCATTGATGAAAAACTGTTTTTT
CDR3 protein: CSAPGAGAIDEKLFF

CDR3 length: 14
J gene: TRBJ2-1
clone size: few
V gene: TRBV4-1
D gene: TRBD2
CDR3 DNA: TGCGCCAGCAGCCAAGCCCCGACTAGCGATGAGCAGTTCTTC
CDR3 protein: CASSQAPTSDEQFF

CDR3 length: 15
J gene: TRBJ2-3
clone size: many
V gene: TRBV20-1
D gene: -
CDR3 DNA: TGCAGTGCGCTGACGGGGGCGCAAAGCACAGATACGCAGTATTTT
CDR3 protein: CSALTGAQSTDTQYF

CDR3 length: 13
J gene: TRBJ1-3
clone size: few
V gene: TRBV29-1
D gene: -
CDR3 DNA: TGCAGCGTCCTACAGCGCTCTGGAAACACCATATATTTT
CDR3 protein: CSVLQRSGNTIYF

CDR3 length: 11
J gene: TRBJ2-7
clone size: few
V gene: TRBV30
D gene: -
CDR3 DNA: TGTGCCTGGGCAATGAGGGACGAGCAGTACTTC
CDR3 protein: CAWAMRDEQYF

CDR3 length: 13
J gene: TRBJ2-7
clone size: -
V gene: TRBV7-8
D gene: -
CDR3 DNA: TGTGCCAGCAGCTACGCAGCCTCCTACGAGCAGTACTTC
CDR3 protein: CASSYAASYEQYF

CDR3 length: 14
J gene: TRBJ1-1
clone size: -
V gene: TRBV7-2
D gene: TRBD1
CDR3 DNA: TGTGCCAGCAGCTCCCAACAGGGGCTCAAAGAAGCTTTCTTT
CDR3 protein: CASSSQQGLKEAFF

CDR3 length: 14
J gene: TRBJ2-1
clone size: few
V gene: TRBV20-1
D gene: -
CDR3 DNA: TGCAGTGCTAGTGAGTGGGATCCGAAAAATGAGCAGTTCTTC
CDR3 protein: CSASEWDPKNEQFF

CDR3 length: 15
J gene: TRBJ1-3
clone size: -
V gene: TRBV5-5
D gene: -
CDR3 DNA: TGTGCCAGCAGCTTGGTCGGGATCGGTGGAAACACCATATATTTT
CDR3 protein: CASSLVGIGGNTIYF

CDR3 length: 15
J gene: TRBJ2-1
clone size: many
V gene: TRBV20-1
D gene: TRBD2
CDR3 DNA: TGCAGTGCTCCCCGATCCGGGACTAGTCGCGATGAGCAGTTCTTC
CDR3 protein: CSAPRSGTSRDEQFF

CDR3 length: 13
J gene: TRBJ2-1
clone size: many
V gene: TRBV9
D gene: -
CDR3 DNA: TGTGCCAGCAGCGTAGAGACGGGGAATGAGCAGTTCTTC
CDR3 protein: CASSVETGNEQFF

CDR3 length: 14
J gene: TRBJ1-1
clone size: many
V gene: TRBV21-1
D gene: -
CDR3 DNA: TGTGCCAGCGGTAAACCAGGGGATTGCACTGAAGCTTTCTTT
CDR3 protein: CASGKPGDCTEAFF

CDR3 length: 16
J gene: TRBJ1-4
clone size: few
V gene: TRBV4-3
D gene: -
CDR3 DNA: TGCGCCAGCAGCCAAGGCCTGGACACCGTAAATGAAAAACTGTTTTTT
CDR3 protein: CASSQGLDTVNEKLFF

CDR3 length: 18
J gene: TRBJ2-2
clone size: -
V gene: TRBV7-3
D gene: TRBD2
CDR3 DNA: TGTGCCAGCAGCTTAACGACTAGCGGGGGGCGGTACACCGGGGAGCTGTTTTTT
CDR3 protein: CASSLTTSGGRYTGELFF

CDR3 length: 15
J gene: TRBJ2-3
clone size: few
V gene: TRBV18
D gene: -
CDR3 DNA: TGTGCCAGCTCACTGTCGGGGGAAAGCACAGATACGCAGTATTTT
CDR3 protein: CASSLSGESTDTQYF

CDR3 length: 15
J gene: TRBJ1-2
clone size: many
V gene: TRBV28
D gene: -
CDR3 DNA: TGTGCCAGCATCCCTGGGGGCTCCGGTATGAATGGCTACACCTTC
CDR3 protein: CASIPGGSGMNGYTF

CDR3 length: 12
J gene: TRBJ2-7
clone size: few
V gene: TRBV3-1
D gene: -
CDR3 DNA: TGTGCCAGCAGCCAAACGCTCGTCGAGCAGTACTTC
CDR3 protein: CASSQTLVEQYF

CDR3 length: 15
J gene: TRBJ2-1
clone size: few
V gene: TRBV27
D gene: -
CDR3 DNA: TGTGCCAGCAGCCCCGGCGAGGGCTACTACAATGAGCAGTTCTTC
CDR3 protein: CASSPGEGYYNEQFF

CDR3 length: 14
J gene: TRBJ1-3
clone size: -
V gene: TRBV10-3
D gene: -
CDR3 DNA: TGTGCCATCAAGGCACAGGGCTCTGGAAACACCATATATTTT
CDR3 protein: CAIKAQGSGNTIYF

CDR3 length: 15
J gene: TRBJ2-2
clone size: -
V gene: TRBV2
D gene: TRBD1
CDR3 DNA: TGTGCCAGCAGTGAAGCGAACAGGGGGACCGGGGAGCTGTTTTTT
CDR3 protein: CASSEANRGTGELFF

CDR3 length: 16
J gene: TRBJ2-1
clone size: many
V gene: TRBV4-3
D gene: TRBD1
CDR3 DNA: TGCGCCAGCAGCCAAGATTTTGGGACAGGATTATATGAGCAGTTCTTC
CDR3 protein: CASSQDFGTGLYEQFF